These 19 T cell receptor beta chains originate from one sample sequenced in a study of T cells after posttransplantation cyclophosphamide. Repertoires were generated with immunoSEQ multiplex PCR, while TCRdb's copy carries only in-frame clones and drops some. The sample has just over 25,000 clones, none seen only once; the top ten hold approximately 1.5%. Sequenced: PBMCs. All receptors derive from a middle-aged man in good health, CMV-negative, and a related stem cell transplant donor.

The sample holds many counts of this clone. The rearrangement links TRBV5-6 to TRBJ1-3; tentative D call: TRBD1 (6 bases). V shed 0 bases and J shed 1 base, with 14 bases lying between them. CDR3 length: 17 residues. Germline V gives CDR1 SGHDT, CDR2 YYEEEE. The CDR3 DNA sequence: TGTGCCAGCAGCTTGGCTTCAGGGGTTCCTTCTGGAAACACCATATATTTT. It translates to CASSLASGVPSGNTIYF.

At least ten counts were recorded for this clone. V gene TRBV7-8 combines with J gene TRBJ2-7; 8 nucleotides match TRBD1. Germline assignment: CDR1 SGHVS and CDR2 FQNEAQ. This CDR3 has 14 amino acids. V was pared by 7 bases and J by 6 bases, with 11 bases of the junction left unmatched. CDR3 nucleotide sequence: TGTGCCAGCACAACAGGGGGACTCTTCCTCGAGCAGTACTTC. This gives the protein CASTTGGLFLEQYF.

This clone occurred many times. V gene TRBV6-1 combines with J gene TRBJ2-2; D is uncertain. Looked up from germline, CDR1 is MNHNS and CDR2 is SASEGT. The CDR3 is 12 amino acids. V gave up 8 bases and J gave up 10 bases, with 14 bases separating them. In nucleotides, the CDR3 is TGTGCCAGCTCCCCCCGGGTGCCGGAGCTGTTTTTT. Its protein is CASSPRVPELFF.

This clone was counted at least ten times. The chain uses TRBV30 and TRBJ1-5, with 7 bases that match TRBD1. The germline V gene has CDR1 GTSNPN and CDR2 SVGIG (reference sequence). The CDR3 consists of 17 residues. Unmatched junction bases numbered 13, after V lost 5 bases and J lost 0 bases. DNA of the CDR3: TGTGCCTGGGGGGACCCGCGGACAGGAGTTAGCAATCAGCCCCAGCATTTT. Its translation is CAWGDPRTGVSNQPQHF. Together with reference TRBV30 and TRBJ1-5, the CDR3 gives the full variable domain: SQTIHQWPATLVQPVGSPLSLECTVEGTSNPNLYWYRQAAGRGLQLLFYSVGIGQISSEVPQNLSASRPQDRQFILSSKKLLLSDSGFYLCAWGDPRTGVSNQPQHFGDGTRLSIL.

Ten or more counts support this clone. CDR3 protein: CASSQEVVAGGWARIFF. The CDR3 DNA reads TGTGCCAGCAGCCAAGAGGTGGTAGCGGGAGGGTGGGCACGGATATTCTTC. The chain carries TRBV4-2 and TRBJ2-1, with 11 positions matching TRBD2. The germline gives CDR1 LGHNA, CDR2 YNFKEQ. The CDR3 length is 17 residues. With 0 bases clipped from V and 16 bases from J, the junction kept 17 bases outside the gene matches.

In this sample, this clone turned up many times. V is TRBV6-5 and J is TRBJ2-2; possible D gene TRBD1, 6 bases. Germline V gene data show CDR1 as MNHEY and CDR2 as SVGAGI. V lost 0 bases and J lost 7, with 15 bases in between. The CDR3 has 16 amino acids. In DNA form, the CDR3 reads TGTGCCAGCAGTTACTCGGGCAGGGGTGGTATCGGGGAGCTGTTTTTT. Translation gives CASSYSGRGGIGELFF.

This clone was recorded at least ten times. The chain links TRBV30 to TRBJ1-5; no firm D call. Germline V gene data show CDR1 as GTSNPN and CDR2 as SVGIG (reference sequence). The CDR3 consists of 13 residues. The germline V and J ends were trimmed by 2 bases and 0 bases, with 5 bases remaining between them. The CDR3 sequence is CAWSPYSNQPQHF. In DNA form, the CDR3 reads TGTGCCTGGAGTCCGTATAGCAATCAGCCCCAGCATTTT.

This clone was seen many times. The J gene is TRBJ1-6, the V gene TRBV2; TRBD1 aligns across 9 bases. Losses at the gene ends were 4 bases for V and 7 bases for J; bases not matched to a gene: 11. The CDR3 loop spans 17 amino acids. Germline CDR1 reads SNHLY; CDR2 reads FYNNEI. The CDR3 region is CASSVRQGVDGNSPLHF. DNA for the CDR3: TGTGCCAGCAGTGTCCGACAGGGGGTCGATGGAAATTCACCCCTCCACTTT.

In this sample, this clone turned up many times. The chain combines TRBV11-2 with TRBJ1-3; D is unclear. Looked up from germline, CDR1 is SGHAT and CDR2 is FQNNGV. The ends were cut back, 5 bases at V and 8 bases at J, with 7 bases in the middle. This CDR3 comprises 11 residues. CDR3 loop: CASSTGYTIYF. The DNA of the CDR3 is TGTGCCAGCAGCACGGGATACACCATATATTTT.

This clone was seen at least ten times. The genes are TRBV5-1 and TRBJ2-5; TRBD1 might be the D (6 bases). CDR1 is SGHRS, CDR2 YFSETQ, per germline. Trimming removed 1 base at V and 0 bases at J, with 10 bases between. This CDR3 spans 15 amino acids. CDR3 in amino acids: CASSLSTGYQETQYF. Here the CDR3 DNA reads TGCGCCAGCAGCTTGTCTACAGGGTACCAAGAGACCCAGTACTTC.

This clone was found many times. This chain uses TRBV29-1 with TRBJ1-1, with TRBD1 identical over 8 bases. The V and J ends lost 4 bases and 11 bases, in that order; junction bases with no gene match: 12. The CDR3 extends over 13 amino acids. CDR1 is SQVTM, CDR2 ANQGSEA, per germline. The CDR3 sequence is CSVVVTGESYAFF. CDR3 sequence (DNA): TGCAGCGTTGTTGTGACAGGGGAATCGTATGCTTTCTTT. The full variable domain, its missing parts supplied by reference TRBV29-1 and TRBJ1-1, is SAVISQKPSRDICQRGTSLTIQCQVDSQVTMMFWYRQQPGQSLTLIATANQGSEATYESGFVIDKFPISRPNLTFSTLTVSNMSPEDSSIYLCSVVVTGESYAFFGQGTRLTVV.

The chain employs TRBV27 and TRBJ2-1; a possible D gene is TRBD2 (5 bases). The V and J ends lost 4 bases and 4 bases respectively, with 11 bases between them. The CDR3 sequence is 14 residues long. Looked up from germline, CDR1 is MNHEY and CDR2 is SMNVEV (reference sequence). The CDR3, as DNA: TGTGCCAGCAGTTCCCCGGGGATTTACAATGAGCAGTTCTTC. It codes for CASSSPGIYNEQFF.

This clone was observed at least ten times. The chain uses TRBV19 and TRBJ2-3; D is perhaps TRBD2 (5 bases). The CDR3 runs to 15 residues. Trimming took off 1 base at V and 5 bases at J, with 13 bases between the two ends. CDR1 and CDR2 (germline): LNHDA, SQIVND (reference sequence). CDR3 DNA: TGTGCCAGTAGTATAGGTAACTCTGCGGGAGATACGCAGTATTTT. As protein: CASSIGNSAGDTQYF.

This clone occurred many times. The chain links TRBV30 to TRBJ1-5; D is unclear. Trimming stripped 1 base from V and 4 bases from J, with 8 bases between. CDR1 is GTSNPN, CDR2 SVGIG, per germline (reference sequence). The CDR3 is 13 residues long. CDR3 in amino acids: CAWSGGSNQPQHF. The CDR3 DNA reads as TGTGCCTGGAGTGGCGGATCAAATCAGCCCCAGCATTTT.

This clone was seen repeatedly, ten times or more. The chain links TRBV11-2 to TRBJ1-4, with TRBD1 identical over 9 bases. The CDR3 length is 14 residues. Per germline, CDR1 SGHAT and CDR2 FQNNGV. Trimming cost V 5 bases and J 5 bases; bases outside gene matches: 3. CDR3 DNA: TGTGCCAGCAGCCATGGACAGGGGAATGAAAAACTGTTTTTT. Translated, it gives CASSHGQGNEKLFF.

This clone has more than one count but fewer than ten. CDR3 bases: TGCGCCAGCAGGTCACTCGCGGCGGGAGTACAGGAGACCCAGTACTTC. The encoded protein is CASRSLAAGVQETQYF. This chain uses TRBV5-1 with TRBJ2-5; 7 nucleotides align to TRBD2. Germline-derived CDR1 and CDR2 are SGHRS and YFSETQ. The CDR3 covers 16 residues. The J segment lost 5 bases and the V segment lost 5 bases, leaving 15 bases of the junction unmatched.

This clone is medium-sized. The V call is TRBV4-2, the J call TRBJ2-1; D perhaps matches TRBD2 (5 bases). V dropped 0 bases and J dropped 1 base, with 10 bases sitting between them. Germline values: CDR1 LGHNA, CDR2 YNFKEQ. CDR3 size: 16 residues. The CDR3 protein is CASSQDFSGSYNEQFF. The DNA of the CDR3 is TGTGCCAGCAGCCAAGATTTCTCGGGATCCTACAATGAGCAGTTCTTC.

In this sample, this clone turned up many times. DNA for the CDR3: TGTGCCAGCTCACCAGGGGAGACGGGGAACACCTTC. As protein: CASSPGETGNTF. V usage is TRBV18 and J usage is TRBJ1-2; D unresolved. Germline V gene data show CDR1 as KGHSH and CDR2 as LQKENI. V lost 2 bases, J lost 12 bases, and 13 bases lay in between. The CDR3 is 12 residues long. Combining the CDR3 with reference TRBV18 and TRBJ1-2 gives the whole variable domain NAGVMQNPRHLVRRRGQEARLRCSPMKGHSHVYWYRQLPEEGLKFMVYLQKENIIDESGMPKERFSAEFPKEGPSILRIQQVVRGDSAAYFCASSPGETGNTFGSGTRLTVV.

This clone was picked up many times. This chain connects TRBV28 to TRBJ1-2; weak D call: TRBD1 (5 bases). Germline values: CDR1 MDHEN, CDR2 SYDVKM. This CDR3 spans 14 amino acids. Trimming pared 6 bases from V and 1 base from J, leaving 12 bases between. This CDR3 reads CASRPEQDNYGYTF. In nucleotides, the CDR3 is TGTGCCAGCAGGCCCGAACAGGATAACTATGGCTACACCTTC.